Shown below are 18 T cell receptor beta chains from a single sample sequenced in a study of OX40 agonist ivuxolimab in advanced cancers. TCRdb's copy holds only in-frame clones and misses some; the assay was immunoSEQ multiplex PCR. The data contain about 83,000 clones, about 88% of them singletons. The specimen comprised CD4+ or CD8+ T cells sorted from blood, sampled in a trial of the OX40 agonist ivuxolimab. These receptors were obtained from an adult with an advanced solid tumor such as melanoma, head and neck, liver or kidney cancer.

Note on this clone: One end of the junction does not line up with germline, which may come from a read error. The rearrangement links TRBV5-4 to TRBJ2-2; 9 nucleotides match TRBD1. Judging by the DNA end, TRBJ1-3 fits better; the J call may be wrong. Germline V gene data show CDR1 as SGHNT and CDR2 as YYREEE (reference sequence). This CDR3 comprises 17 residues. CDR3 residues: CSRYRGQRAISGNTIYF. In nucleotides, the CDR3 is TGCTCTAGATACAGGGGGCAAAGAGCTATTTCTGGAAACACCATATATTTT.

The rearrangement uses TRBV6-6 and TRBJ1-2; a possible D gene is TRBD1 (5 bases). V lost 7 bases and J lost 2, with 14 bases in between. The CDR3 is 14 residues long. In germline, CDR1 is MNHNY, CDR2 SVGAGI (reference sequence). The CDR3 here is CASTPRGANYGYTF. CDR3 bases: TGTGCCAGCACTCCAAGAGGGGCCAACTATGGCTACACCTTC.

The chain joins TRBV9 to TRBJ2-3, with 8 bases aligning to TRBD1. The junction had 6 bases not matched to a gene; V was cut back by 0 bases and J by 0 bases. The germline V gene has CDR1 SGDLS and CDR2 YYNGEE. The CDR3 covers 17 residues. The CDR3 reads CASSVATGQASTDTQYF. CDR3 DNA: TGTGCCAGCAGCGTAGCTACGGGACAGGCCAGCACAGATACGCAGTATTTT.

The rearrangement joins TRBV6-1 to TRBJ2-7, with D tentatively TRBD1 (5 bases). Germline CDR1 and CDR2: MNHNS and SASEGT. The V and J ends lost 6 bases and 0 bases respectively, with 15 bases between them. CDR3 size: 15 residues. CDR3 loop: CASSLGHSLSYEQYF. Here the CDR3 DNA reads TGTGCCAGCAGCCTAGGACATAGCCTCTCCTACGAGCAGTACTTC.

The V call is TRBV5-1, the J call TRBJ2-2; no reliable D call. V was pared by 4 bases and J by 4 bases, with 11 bases between. The CDR3 runs to 14 residues. Per the germline V gene, CDR1 is SGHRS and CDR2 is YFSETQ. The CDR3: CASSRIGRTGELFF. The CDR3 DNA is TGCGCCAGCAGCAGGATAGGGCGCACCGGGGAGCTGTTTTTT.

CDR3 region: CASSSASGTTVRGETQYF. CDR3 DNA sequence: TGTGCCAGCAGCTCCGCTAGCGGGACAACCGTGAGGGGAGAGACCCAGTACTTC. The chain joins TRBV5-4 to TRBJ2-5; TRBD2 matches at 9 bases. Trimming cost V 3 bases and J 4 bases; bases outside gene matches: 16. From germline, CDR1 is SGHNT and CDR2 YYREEE (reference sequence). This CDR3 comprises 18 residues.

This sequence joins TRBV28 and TRBJ2-4, with 8 positions matching TRBD2. Trimming at V came to 4 bases and at J to 0 bases, leaving 5 bases not matched to a gene. From germline, CDR1 is MDHEN and CDR2 SYDVKM. This CDR3 contains 16 residues. For the CDR3, the DNA is TGTGCCAGCAGTTCCCCGGGACTAGTAGCCAAAAACATTCAGTACTTC. This codes for CASSSPGLVAKNIQYF.

The chain has TRBV4-1 and TRBJ1-3; 7 positions agree with TRBD1. Germline CDR1 is MGHRA and CDR2 is YSYEKL. The CDR3 has 16 residues. With 3 bases clipped from V and 0 bases from J, the junction kept 5 bases outside the gene matches. CDR3 sequence: CASSQRTGASGNTIYF. DNA of the CDR3: TGCGCCAGCAGCCAGAGGACAGGCGCCTCTGGAAACACCATATATTTT.

The chain uses TRBV19 and TRBJ1-5; 7 bases map to TRBD1. Trimming at V came to 3 bases and at J to 7 bases, leaving 3 bases not matched to a gene. The CDR3 length is 13 residues. Looked up from germline, CDR1 is LNHDA and CDR2 is SQIVND (reference sequence). CDR3 DNA sequence: TGTGCCAGTAGTATGACAGGGTCGCAGCCCCAGCATTTT. This translates into CASSMTGSQPQHF.

The J gene is TRBJ2-1, the V gene TRBV2, with 9 bases fitting TRBD1. V trimming: 2 bases; J trimming: 3 bases; junction bases outside the gene matches: 2. The germline CDR1 and CDR2 sequences are SNHLY and FYNNEI. The CDR3 loop spans 15 amino acids. CDR3 region: CASSERQGGYNEQFF. The CDR3 bases are TGTGCCAGCAGTGAAAGACAGGGGGGCTACAATGAGCAGTTCTTC.

The J gene is TRBJ2-2, the V gene TRBV7-3; 9 nucleotides agree with TRBD1. This CDR3 region has 16 residues. Per the germline V gene, CDR1 is SGHTA and CDR2 is FQGTGA. V was clipped by 4 bases and J by 5 bases; unmatched bases: 8. The CDR3 spells CASSSPQGAETGELFF. CDR3 nucleotide sequence: TGTGCCAGCAGCTCGCCACAGGGGGCCGAAACCGGGGAGCTGTTTTTT.

The chain joins TRBV5-1 to TRBJ1-5; the match to TRBD1 covers 7 bases. This CDR3 has 14 residues. V shed 3 bases, J shed 5 bases, and the junction held 5 bases outside the gene matches. Germline V gene lookup returns CDR1 SGHRS and CDR2 YFSETQ. This CDR3 is CASSSGGVDQPQHF. CDR3 coding DNA: TGCGCCAGCAGCTCAGGGGGGGTGGATCAGCCCCAGCATTTT.

This sequence joins TRBV5-4 and TRBJ1-6, with no clear D. V dropped 0 bases and J dropped 10 bases, with 14 bases sitting between them. From germline, CDR1 is SGHNT and CDR2 YYREEE (reference sequence). The CDR3 extends over 15 amino acids. CDR3 DNA sequence: TGTGCCAGCAGCTTGGGTTGGGGTGAAGGGTCACCCCTCCACTTT. As protein: CASSLGWGEGSPLHF.

This sequence joins TRBV25-1 and TRBJ2-1, with 10 bases aligning to TRBD1. Germline CDR1 reads MGHDK; CDR2 reads SYGVNS. V lost 3 bases to trimming and J lost 7 bases; unmatched junction nucleotides: 15. This CDR3 region has 18 residues. CDR3 in amino acids: CASSEVFLRDRGGNEQFF. The CDR3 nucleotides are TGTGCCAGCAGTGAGGTTTTCCTCCGGGACAGGGGAGGTAATGAGCAGTTCTTC.

The V call is TRBV7-3, the J call TRBJ2-3; D gene uncertain. V lost 7 bases to trimming and J lost 6 bases, with 14 bases between them. The CDR3 totals 13 residues. Germline V gene sequence: CDR1 SGHTA, CDR2 FQGTGA. CDR3 DNA sequence: TGTGCCAGCACCAAAAGTGTTCGTGATACGCAGTATTTT. Amino acids: CASTKSVRDTQYF.

The V and J genes are TRBV19 and TRBJ1-6; D ambiguous. CDR1 and CDR2 (germline): LNHDA, SQIVND (reference sequence). CDR3 length equals 19 residues. V was cut by 3 bases and J by 0 bases, with 18 bases left in between. CDR3 sequence reads: CASSIVTAHHSSYNSPLHF. The CDR3 coding sequence is TGTGCCAGTAGTATTGTCACGGCTCATCATAGCTCCTATAATTCACCCCTCCACTTT.

The rearrangement joins TRBV7-2 to TRBJ2-7, with TRBD2 as a possible D gene (7 bases). CDR3 size: 16 residues. In germline, CDR1 is SGHTA, CDR2 FQGNSA. Trimming pared 2 bases from V and 3 bases from J, leaving 17 bases between. The CDR3 DNA is TGTGCCAGCAGCTTACGGTCGGGGGGCAAGTTCTACGAGCAGTACTTC. Encoded protein: CASSLRSGGKFYEQYF.

The chain carries TRBV6-1 and TRBJ1-6, with a possible D match to TRBD1 (6 bases). Trimming pared 1 base from V and 6 bases from J, leaving 7 bases between. The germline CDR1 and CDR2 sequences are MNHNS and SASEGT. CDR3 length: 14 amino acids. In DNA, the CDR3 is TGTGCCAGCAGTGAAGGGACAGTTAATTCACCCCTCCACTTT. Its translation: CASSEGTVNSPLHF.